This TCR beta chain was recorded in a study of T cell repertoires in cytomegalovirus infection. TCRdb re-derived calls from the reads in MiXCR, one entry per CDR3 protein. The top ten clones hold 20% to 30% of a sample with approximately 500,000 distinct CDR3 sequences, about 15% of them seen once. This clonotype came up a few times. What it binds is unknown. One end of the junction is discordant with germline, which a read error may explain. Germline values: CDR1 SSHAT, CDR2 FNYEAQ (reference sequence). The CDR3 totals 16 residues. Points from the study as a whole: Predominance within the ex vivo response was attributable to HLA-C-restricted CMV-specific TCR beta clonotypes. Carriage of CMV together with the relevant HLA was identifiable through cumulative public TCR beta family frequency.

The sequencing sample was made of CD8+ T cells from PBMCs. This TCR was recovered from a human donor in good health (CMV status not recorded). Some clones in this sample may be carry-over from other donors' samples. The chain employs TRBV7-7 and TRBJ2-3, with D possibly TRBD2 on 6 matching bases. CDR3 residues: CASSSRVGGSTDTQYF. The CDR3 bases are TGTGCTAGCAGCTCCAGGGTGGGAGGTAGCACAGATACGCAGTATTTT.